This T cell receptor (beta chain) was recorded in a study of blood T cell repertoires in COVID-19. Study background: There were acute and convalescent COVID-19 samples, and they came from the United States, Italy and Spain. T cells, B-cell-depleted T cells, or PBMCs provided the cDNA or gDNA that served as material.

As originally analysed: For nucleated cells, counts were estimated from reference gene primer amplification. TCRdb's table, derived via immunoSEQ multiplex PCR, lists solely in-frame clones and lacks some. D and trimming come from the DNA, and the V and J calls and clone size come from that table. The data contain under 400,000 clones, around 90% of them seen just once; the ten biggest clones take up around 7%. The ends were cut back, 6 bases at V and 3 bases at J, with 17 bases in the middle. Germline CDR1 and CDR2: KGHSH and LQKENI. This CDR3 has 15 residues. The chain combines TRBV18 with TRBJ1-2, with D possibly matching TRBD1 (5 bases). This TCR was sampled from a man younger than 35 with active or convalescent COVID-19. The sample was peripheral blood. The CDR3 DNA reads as TGTGCCAGCTCCGCCTCTCAGGGCTCTGACTATGGCTACACCTTC. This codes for CASSASQGSDYGYTF.